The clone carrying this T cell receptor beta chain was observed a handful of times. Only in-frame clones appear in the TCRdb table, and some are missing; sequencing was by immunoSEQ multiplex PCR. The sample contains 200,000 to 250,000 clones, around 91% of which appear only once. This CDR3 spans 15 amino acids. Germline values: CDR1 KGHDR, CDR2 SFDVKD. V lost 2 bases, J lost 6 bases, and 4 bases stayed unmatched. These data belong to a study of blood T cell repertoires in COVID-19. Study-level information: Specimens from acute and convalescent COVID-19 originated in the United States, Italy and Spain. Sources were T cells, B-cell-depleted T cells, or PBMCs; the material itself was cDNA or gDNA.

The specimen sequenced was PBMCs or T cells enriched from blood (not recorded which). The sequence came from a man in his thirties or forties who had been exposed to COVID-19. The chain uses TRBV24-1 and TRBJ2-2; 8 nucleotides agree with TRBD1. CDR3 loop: CATSDSGQASGELFF. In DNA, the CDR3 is TGTGCCACCAGTGATTCGGGACAGGCCTCCGGGGAGCTGTTTTTT.